The sequence of this TCR beta chain was determined in a study of human T cells and chemical hapten exposure. Specified time point: pre-sensitization, week 0. Treatment: therapeutic diphenylcyclopropenone sensitization with weekly scalp DPC. TCRdb re-analysed the RACE reads in MiXCR, keeping a single row per CDR3 protein. The sample lists roughly 100,000 distinct CDR3 sequences, 11% seen once, with 2.5% to 4% in the top ten. The CDR3 is made up of 13 amino acids. The V end lost 5 bases, the J end lost 3 bases, and 10 bases lay between the germline ends. The germline V gene encodes CDR1 ENHRY and CDR2 SYGVKD.

This chain joins TRBV10-3 and TRBJ1-2; D unresolved. The clonotype comes from a woman in her sixties or seventies with alopecia areata. Some clones in this sample may be carry-over from other donors' samples. The source was whole blood, collected in connection with sensitization to the hapten diphenylcyclopropenone (DPC). The CDR3 protein is CAISLGGDYGYTF. The CDR3 DNA is TGTGCCATCAGTTTGGGAGGCGACTATGGCTACACCTTC.